The rows below give T cell receptor beta chains drawn from one sample of a study of blood T cell repertoires in COVID-19. The data were produced by immunoSEQ multiplex PCR, yet TCRdb's version contains in-frame clones alone and is incomplete. This sample has 200,000 or so clones, with 80% to 90% found just once. Sequencing used peripheral blood. These receptors all come from a man in his 70s with active or convalescent COVID-19. The CDR3 runs from the conserved cysteine through the conserved F or W. Fields, in order: V gene, CDR3 protein.

>TRBV9
CASSVGTGMDGYTF
>TRBV28
CASSLSGAFGTGGAISNQPQHF
>TRBV30
CAWSLAGGRETQYF
>TRBV18
CASSQGLQETQYF
>TRBV5-5
CASSLALDGGTRTDTQYF
>TRBV7-2
CASSPGFYLSNQPQHF
>TRBV5-6
CASSLVGGLAGETQYF
>TRBV7-2
CASSPTTGGGTEAFF
>TRBV9
CASTSPGQGNYGYTF
>TRBV24-1
CATSAGPERLYGYTF
>TRBV6-1
CASSEGQGYTYEQYF
>TRBV27
CASSLSGGPYNEQFF
>TRBV6-1
CASSERGINTEAFF
>TRBV6-2/TRBV6-3
CASSSWTAGTEAFF
>TRBV18
CASSHGQTPGYF
>TRBV28
CASSLSAGTGMSEQYF
>TRBV27
CASSLISTPNYNEQFF
>TRBV28
CASSLPLTLTGGGYTF
>TRBV7-8
CASSLGTAENWGSETQYF
>TRBV5-1
CASSLNRGPYEQYF
>TRBV7-2
CASSPWGQGNGYTF
>TRBV7-6
CASSLAIAGDSYNEQFF
>TRBV23-1
CASSPTGLAESNEQFF
>TRBV18
CASSPPTGSNQPQHF
>TRBV28
CASSLPGTGDYEQYF
>TRBV2
CASSEDRGWTGELFF
>TRBV28
CASSLGLAGAEQYF
>TRBV5-1
CASSFGGLTGINEQFF
>TRBV6-1
CASSEMWGVGGPQHF
>TRBV7-9
CASSPDRGREQYF
>TRBV27
CASSLTGESPLHF
>TRBV6-2/TRBV6-3
CASSYPSLTRGQPQHF
>TRBV19
CASTKVGLAGSDSYNEQFF
>TRBV6-2/TRBV6-3
CASSNSGTPSYEQYF
>TRBV5-3
CARSLGTSGTYEQYF
>TRBV18
CASKEGPGELFF
>TRBV20-1
CSACGGGYNQPQHF
>TRBV18
CASSQGDNQPQHF
>TRBV30
CAWSVPGSGAYEQYF
>TRBV7-2
CASSFTGTVSYEQYF
>TRBV29-1
CSVREQGGSSTDTQYF
>TRBV9
CASSVEAAPSYNEQFF
>TRBV5-1
CASSLGWRPVIHEQFF
>TRBV30
CAWSRQGHYGYTF
>TRBV19
CASREGQGQPQHF
>TRBV10-1
CASSSSTDTQYF
>TRBV2
CASSDQGIQFF
>TRBV2
CASSPRTGAPNTEAFF
>TRBV5-6
CASSLAGRDEQYF
>TRBV29-1
CSVGQGSNQPQHF
>TRBV10-3
CAISATPPSGEETQYF
>TRBV6-5
CASKTGGAVSPLHF
>TRBV6-2/TRBV6-3
CASSYPGLEYNEQFF
>TRBV7-9
CASSPRRQGAGEQYF
>TRBV7-8
CASGGTGDSYEQYF
>TRBV28
CASSLQGTNTGELFF